This passage covers 10 T cell receptor beta chains from one sample sequenced in a study of blood T cell repertoires in COVID-19. This table comes from immunoSEQ multiplex PCR, and its TCRdb copy is limited to in-frame clones, with some not included. Among about 170,000 clones listed, approximately 86% were seen once. Sequencing used peripheral blood. The receptor set was obtained from a woman aged 80 or older with active or convalescent COVID-19.

The V call is TRBV6-4, the J call TRBJ1-1; D perhaps matches TRBD1 (6 bases). V was trimmed by 4 bases and J by 3 bases, leaving 24 bases between them. The CDR3 contains 18 residues. Germline values: CDR1 MRHNA, CDR2 SNTAGT. The CDR3 nucleotides read TGTGCCAGCAGTGGGTTTAAGGACAGAGCAATTAAAGACACTGAAGCTTTCTTT. Its translation is CASSGFKDRAIKDTEAFF.

The CDR3 DNA reads TGTGCCAGCAGTCTAGGACAGCGCTTTGGTGGCTACACCTTC. Amino acids: CASSLGQRFGGYTF. J is TRBJ1-2 and V is TRBV27, with D maybe TRBD1 (6 bases). Germline loops: CDR1 MNHEY, CDR2 SMNVEV (reference sequence). The CDR3 is made up of 14 amino acids. The V end was cut by 5 bases, the J end by 7 bases, with 17 bases between.

This clone was seen a single time. This chain uses TRBV10-3 with TRBJ1-5, with D unclear. Germline lookup yields CDR1 ENHRY and CDR2 SYGVKD. This CDR3 comprises 13 residues. Trimming cost V 11 bases and J 3 bases, with 14 bases left between them. In DNA form, the CDR3 reads TGTGCCGCCCAGCGGGAACCCAATCAGCCCCAGCATTTT. Residues: CAAQREPNQPQHF.

The chain couples TRBV5-1 to TRBJ2-5; 7 nucleotides align to TRBD1. Germline-derived CDR1 and CDR2 are SGHRS and YFSETQ. This CDR3 has 14 amino acids. With 4 bases clipped from V and 6 bases from J, the junction kept 9 bases outside the gene matches. The CDR3 bases are TGCGCCAGCAGCCTTGGACAGGTGAGGCAGACCCAGTACTTC. This sequence encodes CASSLGQVRQTQYF. The full variable domain, its missing parts supplied by reference TRBV5-1 and TRBJ2-5, is KAGVTQTPRYLIKTRGQQVTLSCSPISGHRSVSWYQQTPGQGLQFLFEYFSETQRNKGNFPGRFSGRQFSNSRSEMNVSTLELGDSALYLCASSLGQVRQTQYFGPGTRLLVL.

The chain recombines TRBV18 with TRBJ1-1; D may be TRBD1 (6 bases). Trimming removed 1 base from V and 3 bases from J, with 6 bases in between. The CDR3 consists of 13 residues. CDR1 KGHSH and CDR2 LQKENI come from the germline V gene. CDR3 residues: CASSPQGDTEAFF. CDR3 coding DNA: TGTGCCAGCTCACCACAGGGGGACACTGAAGCTTTCTTT.

V is TRBV19 and J is TRBJ2-2, with 10 bases lining up with TRBD1. J gave up 4 bases and V 7 bases, and 3 bases lay outside the gene matches. The CDR3 runs 14 residues. Germline CDR1 reads LNHDA; CDR2 reads SQIVND (reference sequence). CDR3 DNA sequence: TGTGCCAGTAAGGGACAGGGGAGCACCGGGGAGCTGTTTTTT. Protein: CASKGQGSTGELFF. Full variable domain (rest looked up from reference TRBV19 and TRBJ2-2): DGGITQSPKYLFRKEGQNVTLSCEQNLNHDAMYWYRQDPGQGLRLIYYSQIVNDFQKGDIAEGYSVSREKKESFPLTVTSAQKNPTAFYLCASKGQGSTGELFFGEGSRLTVL.

This chain uses TRBV7-9 with TRBJ1-1, with 9 bases that match TRBD1. J lost 2 bases, V lost 2 bases, and 9 bases had no gene match. Per the germline V gene, CDR1 is SEHNR and CDR2 is FQNEAQ (reference sequence). This CDR3 has 17 amino acids. CDR3 residues: CASSLPGQGPHNTEAFF. The CDR3 DNA is TGTGCCAGCAGCTTACCGGGACAGGGTCCCCATAACACTGAAGCTTTCTTT.

This clone was observed once. The chain employs TRBV18 and TRBJ2-7; TRBD1 matches 7 bases. The CDR3 has 14 amino acids. Losses at the gene ends were 3 bases for V and 0 bases for J; bases not matched to a gene: 2. CDR1 and CDR2 (germline): KGHSH, LQKENI. The CDR3 DNA sequence: TGTGCCAGCTCACCCCGGACAGGCTCCTACGAGCAGTACTTC. It codes for CASSPRTGSYEQYF.

This chain uses TRBV18 with TRBJ2-5; TRBD2 aligns across 8 bases. This CDR3 is built from 16 residues. Trimming took 3 bases from V and 2 from J; bases not matched to a gene: 8. Looked up from germline, CDR1 is KGHSH and CDR2 is LQKENI. CDR3 nucleotide sequence: TGTGCCAGCTCACCCCGGCTCGGGGGGGCGCAAGAGACCCAGTACTTC. This codes for CASSPRLGGAQETQYF. Full variable domain (outside the CDR3, taken from reference TRBV18 and TRBJ2-5): NAGVMQNPRHLVRRRGQEARLRCSPMKGHSHVYWYRQLPEEGLKFMVYLQKENIIDESGMPKERFSAEFPKEGPSILRIQQVVRGDSAAYFCASSPRLGGAQETQYFGPGTRLLVL.

There are a few counts of this clone. V gene TRBV11-3 combines with J gene TRBJ1-5, with 9 bases aligning to TRBD1. The ends lost 6 bases at V and 9 bases at J; junction bases unmatched: 15. This CDR3 contains 16 residues. Germline V gene lookup returns CDR1 SGHNT and CDR2 YENEEA. DNA of the CDR3: TGTGCCAGCAGTCATAATCTCACAGGGGGCCCAGCGCCCCAGCATTTT. Translated: CASSHNLTGGPAPQHF.